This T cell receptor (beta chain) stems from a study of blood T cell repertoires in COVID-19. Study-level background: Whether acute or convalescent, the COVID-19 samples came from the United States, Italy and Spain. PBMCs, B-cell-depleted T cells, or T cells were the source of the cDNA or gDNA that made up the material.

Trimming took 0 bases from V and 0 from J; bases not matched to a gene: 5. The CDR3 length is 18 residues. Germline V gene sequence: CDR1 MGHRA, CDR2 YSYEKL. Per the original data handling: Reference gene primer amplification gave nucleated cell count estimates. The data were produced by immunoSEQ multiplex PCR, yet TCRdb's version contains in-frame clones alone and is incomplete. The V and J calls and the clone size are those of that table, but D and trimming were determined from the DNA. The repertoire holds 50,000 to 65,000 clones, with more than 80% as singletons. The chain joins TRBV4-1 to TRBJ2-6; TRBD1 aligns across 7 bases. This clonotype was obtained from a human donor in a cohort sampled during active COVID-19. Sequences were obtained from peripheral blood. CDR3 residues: CASSQDQTGNSGANVLTF. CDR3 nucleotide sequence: TGCGCCAGCAGCCAAGATCAGACAGGGAACTCTGGGGCCAACGTCCTGACTTTC.